The 16 T cell receptor beta chains in this list originate from one sample, sequenced in a study of PD-L1 blockade in urothelial cancer. Assay used: immunoSEQ multiplex PCR; TCRdb lists only in-frame clones, some missing. The data contain just under 30,000 clones, approximately 87% of them seen just once; the ten biggest clones take up roughly 3%. This specimen was PBMCs, taken around atezolizumab (anti-PD-L1) treatment. The receptors come from a man aged 45-65 years with urothelial cancer.

The genes are TRBV30 and TRBJ2-7, with D perhaps matching TRBD2 (5 bases). Germline values: CDR1 GTSNPN, CDR2 SVGIG (reference sequence). V was pared by 2 bases and J by 3 bases, with 8 bases between. The CDR3 length is 12 residues. The CDR3 loop reads CAWSSGYYEQYF. The CDR3 nucleotides read TGTGCCTGGAGTTCGGGATACTACGAGCAGTACTTC.

A note on this clone: One end of the junction fails to match germline, which may point to a read error. V gene TRBV11-3 combines with J gene TRBJ2-2; tentatively, D is TRBD2 (5 bases). CDR1 is SGHNT and CDR2 is YENEEA in the germline V gene. There are 16 residues in the CDR3. CDR3 region: CASSRATGGNTGEPFF. The CDR3 nucleotides are TGTGCCAGCAGCCGCGCGACGGGTGGAAACACCGGGGAGCCGTTTTTT.

V usage is TRBV2 and J usage is TRBJ1-1, with D uncertain. The CDR3 has 17 amino acids. Trimming pared 7 bases from V and 0 bases from J, leaving 21 bases between. Germline V lookup: CDR1 SNHLY, CDR2 FYNNEI. The CDR3 bases are TGTGCCAGCAATGGTCGGTACGGGTCCCCAATGAACACTGAAGCTTTCTTT. Encoded protein: CASNGRYGSPMNTEAFF.

This sequence joins TRBV11-1 and TRBJ1-2; TRBD1 matches at 9 bases. CDR3 size: 15 residues. Germline lookup yields CDR1 SGHAT and CDR2 FQDESV (reference sequence). V was pared by 5 bases and J by 0 bases, with 4 bases of the junction left unmatched. CDR3 DNA sequence: TGTGCCAGCAGCAGGGGACAGGGAGCTAACTATGGCTACACCTTC. Translating it yields CASSRGQGANYGYTF. Filled out from reference TRBV11-1 and TRBJ1-2, the complete variable domain reads EAEVAQSPRYKITEKSQAVAFWCDPISGHATLYWYRQILGQGPELLVQFQDESVVDDSQLPKDRFSAERLKGVDSTLKIQPAELGDSAMYLCASSRGQGANYGYTFGSGTRLTVV.

The rearrangement joins TRBV2 to TRBJ2-7; TRBD1 might be the D (5 bases). Germline CDR1 SNHLY, CDR2 FYNNEI. The CDR3 loop spans 14 amino acids. The V and J ends lost 3 bases and 5 bases respectively, with 14 bases between them. CDR3 region: CASSEEQVANEQYF. The CDR3 region has the DNA TGTGCCAGCAGTGAGGAACAGGTGGCTAACGAGCAGTACTTC.

The CDR3 DNA reads TGTGCCAGTAACTCTCTAACGGATACGCAGTATTTT. Protein: CASNSLTDTQYF. The rearrangement uses TRBV19 and TRBJ2-3; no firm D call. This CDR3 has 12 residues. The germline V and J ends were trimmed by 7 bases and 6 bases, with 11 bases remaining between them. Germline V gene data show CDR1 as LNHDA and CDR2 as SQIVND (reference sequence).

The chain couples TRBV15 to TRBJ1-6, with 7 bases that match TRBD1. Germline lookup yields CDR1 LNHNV and CDR2 YYDKDF (reference sequence). The CDR3 is 15 residues long. V lost 4 bases to trimming and J lost 10 bases; unmatched junction nucleotides: 10. This chain's CDR3 is CATSTGQLEHSPLHF. CDR3 in DNA: TGTGCCACCAGCACGGGACAGCTAGAACACTCACCCCTCCACTTT.

The chain combines TRBV5-1 with TRBJ2-7; 8 positions match TRBD1. The junction had 9 bases not matched to a gene; V was cut back by 2 bases and J by 5 bases. CDR1 and CDR2 (germline): SGHRS, YFSETQ. The CDR3 extends over 15 amino acids. CDR3: CASSFGGRGQDEQYF. The DNA for the CDR3 is TGCGCCAGCAGCTTTGGCGGCAGGGGGCAGGACGAGCAGTACTTC.

Comments on this clone: The junction differs from germline at one of its ends, possibly a read error. The chain carries TRBV7-7 and TRBJ2-5; a weak D match, TRBD2 (6 bases). Per germline, CDR1 SSHAT and CDR2 FNYEAQ (reference sequence). This CDR3 region has 15 residues. The DNA for the CDR3 is TGTGCTAGCAGTGCGGACGGAGGTAGCGGAGAGACCCAGTACTTC. The encoded protein is CASSADGGSGETQYF.

This rearrangement joins TRBV6-6 to TRBJ2-1, with D possibly TRBD2 on 5 matching bases. V gave up 6 bases and J gave up 3 bases, with 12 bases separating them. Germline-derived CDR1 and CDR2 are MNHNY and SVGAGI (reference sequence). CDR3 length equals 14 residues. CDR3 residues: CASSWTAGYNEQFF. The CDR3 coding sequence is TGTGCCAGCAGCTGGACGGCGGGCTACAATGAGCAGTTCTTC.

This clone was recorded once. This chain links TRBV6-1 with TRBJ2-1, with 7 bases fitting TRBD2. J gave up 2 bases and V 11 bases, and 6 bases lay outside the gene matches. This CDR3 contains 13 residues. CDR1 MNHNS and CDR2 SASEGT come from the germline V gene. CDR3 DNA sequence: TGTGCCCTGAGGCTAGCGGCCTACAATGAGCAGTTCTTC. It yields the protein CALRLAAYNEQFF.

This rearrangement joins TRBV7-8 to TRBJ2-2, with 7 positions matching TRBD1. Trimming cost V 1 base and J 7 bases; bases outside gene matches: 6. The CDR3 length is 15 residues. Germline values: CDR1 SGHVS, CDR2 FQNEAQ. The CDR3 DNA is TGTGCCAGCAGCTTAGGCCAGGGGGTTAGCGGGGAGCTGTTTTTT. Protein product: CASSLGQGVSGELFF.

J is TRBJ2-1 and V is TRBV11-1; the match to TRBD2 covers 8 bases. J was trimmed by 8 bases and V by 1 base; bases with no gene match: 7. Germline assignment: CDR1 SGHAT and CDR2 FQDESV (reference sequence). This CDR3 spans 15 amino acids. CDR3 in amino acids: CASSLGGGRHDEQFF. In DNA form, the CDR3 reads TGTGCCAGCAGCTTAGGCGGGGGGAGGCATGATGAGCAGTTCTTC.

The chain uses TRBV30 and TRBJ2-3, with 8 bases that match TRBD2. V was pared by 1 base and J by 2 bases, with 5 bases of the junction left unmatched. Germline V gene sequence: CDR1 GTSNPN, CDR2 SVGIG (reference sequence). The CDR3 sequence is 15 residues long. The CDR3 DNA follows: TGTGCCTGGAGTGGGTACGGGGGGGCCACAGATACGCAGTATTTT. Encoded protein: CAWSGYGGATDTQYF.

This clone was recorded a few times. The chain combines TRBV11-3 with TRBJ2-3; no clear D. Germline V lookup: CDR1 SGHNT, CDR2 YENEEA. V was shortened by 0 bases and J by 7 bases, with 8 bases between the two germline ends. The CDR3 has 13 residues. The CDR3 protein is CASSLDYSYTQYF. CDR3 DNA: TGTGCCAGCAGCTTAGATTACAGCTATACGCAGTATTTT. The full variable domain, rest sourced from reference TRBV11-3 and TRBJ2-3, is EAGVVQSPRYKIIEKKQPVAFWCNPISGHNTLYWYLQNLGQGPELLIRYENEEAVDDSQLPKDRFSAERLKGVDSTLKIQPAELGDSAVYLCASSLDYSYTQYFGPGTRLTVL.

This chain connects TRBV7-9 to TRBJ2-7, with a weak D call TRBD1 (6 bases). This CDR3 comprises 13 residues. V lost 6 bases, J lost 0 bases, and 9 bases lay in between. Germline V gene lookup returns CDR1 SEHNR and CDR2 FQNEAQ (reference sequence). CDR3 sequence: CASRLGASYEQYF. The DNA for the CDR3 is TGTGCCAGCAGATTGGGGGCCTCCTACGAGCAGTACTTC.